Listed below are T cell receptor beta chains from one sample, sequenced in a study of CD8 T cells in ankylosing spondylitis. In TCRdb, the 5' RACE reads were re-called with MiXCR into one record per CDR3 protein. The table lists 500,000 to 650,000 distinct CDR3 sequences, roughly 5% of them singletons. The source material was blood, either unsorted or a sorted T cell fraction (not recorded which). Source of these receptors: a male donor with ankylosing spondylitis. CDR3s include the opening cysteine and the closing phenylalanine or tryptophan. D genes are given only for firm matches. Rows give clone size only sometimes, using once, few, many, or a class for an expanded clone.

V: TRBV20-1; size: many; length: 12; J: TRBJ1-1; D: NA; CDR3: CSAIPQNTEAFF; DNA: TGCAGTGCTATCCCACAGAACACTGAAGCTTTCTTT
V: TRBV5-1; size: NA; length: 16; J: TRBJ2-2; D: NA; CDR3: CASSGLRRENTGELFF; DNA: TGCGCCAGCAGCGGCCTGAGGCGGGAAAACACCGGGGAGCTGTTTTTT
V: TRBV28; size: many; length: 12; J: TRBJ1-1; D: NA; CDR3: CASSFYGIGAFF; DNA: TGTGCCAGCAGTTTCTACGGAATTGGAGCTTTCTTT
V: TRBV10-3; size: many; length: 13; J: TRBJ1-2; D: NA; CDR3: CAITPSGGGGYTF; DNA: TGTGCCATCACTCCCTCGGGGGGCGGCGGCTACACCTTC
V: TRBV6-1; size: many; length: 14; J: TRBJ1-1; D: TRBD1; CDR3: CASRNRGLFGEAFF; DNA: TGTGCCAGCAGAAACAGGGGGCTTTTCGGTGAAGCTTTCTTT
V: TRBV7-2; size: NA; length: 15; J: TRBJ2-3; D: NA; CDR3: CASSLGILSRDTQYF; DNA: TGTGCCAGCAGCTTAGGTATCCTATCCCGGGATACGCAGTATTTT
V: TRBV20-1; size: many; length: 14; J: TRBJ2-1; D: NA; CDR3: CSASSGYSYNEQFF; DNA: TGCAGTGCTAGTAGCGGCTACTCCTACAATGAGCAGTTCTTC
V: TRBV3-1; size: NA; length: 16; J: TRBJ2-3; D: TRBD2; CDR3: CASSQELAMGADTQYF; DNA: TGTGCCAGCAGCCAAGAACTAGCGATGGGCGCAGATACGCAGTATTTT
V: TRBV12-3/TRBV12-4; size: many; length: 13; J: TRBJ2-1; D: NA; CDR3: CASSLRRGYEQFF; DNA: TGTGCCAGCAGTTTAAGAAGGGGGTATGAGCAGTTCTTC
V: TRBV15; size: many; length: 16; J: TRBJ1-2; D: NA; CDR3: CATSRDAGGTFYGYTF; DNA: TGTGCCACCAGCAGAGATGCGGGGGGCACTTTCTATGGCTACACCTTC
V: TRBV4-3; size: many; length: 16; J: TRBJ2-5; D: TRBD2; CDR3: CASSQGSGVAQETQYF; DNA: TGCGCCAGCAGCCAAGGTAGCGGGGTGGCCCAAGAGACCCAGTACTTC
V: TRBV20-1; size: many; length: 12; J: TRBJ2-1; D: NA; CDR3: CSARGLINEQFF; DNA: TGCAGTGCTAGGGGGCTAATCAATGAGCAGTTCTTC
V: TRBV28; size: many; length: 14; J: TRBJ1-6; D: NA; CDR3: CASSFVPENSPLHF; DNA: TGTGCCAGCAGTTTTGTCCCAGAGAATTCACCCCTCCACTTT
V: TRBV29-1; size: many; length: 14; J: TRBJ1-1; D: NA; CDR3: CSVGGGNLNTEAFF; DNA: TGCAGCGTGGGAGGGGGGAATTTGAACACTGAAGCTTTCTTT
V: TRBV29-1; size: many; length: 16; J: TRBJ2-7; D: TRBD2; CDR3: CSVETSGGQSSYEQYF; DNA: TGCAGCGTTGAGACTAGCGGGGGCCAGAGCTCCTACGAGCAGTACTTC
V: TRBV29-1; size: few; length: 12; J: TRBJ2-7; D: NA; CDR3: CSVVGVSYEQYF; DNA: TGCAGCGTTGTGGGTGTCTCTTACGAGCAGTACTTC
V: TRBV7-2; size: few; length: 15; J: TRBJ2-3; D: TRBD2; CDR3: CASTLAGGPLDTQYF; DNA: TGTGCCAGCACCCTAGCGGGAGGGCCATTGGATACGCAGTATTTT
V: TRBV11-1; size: many; length: 14; J: TRBJ2-7; D: NA; CDR3: CASGTMDVSYEQYF; DNA: TGTGCCAGCGGTACCATGGACGTCTCCTACGAGCAGTACTTC
V: TRBV7-2; size: few; length: 15; J: TRBJ2-2; D: NA; CDR3: CASSLILGDTGELFF; DNA: TGTGCCAGCAGCTTAATTCTGGGTGACACCGGGGAGCTGTTTTTT
V: TRBV9; size: many; length: 16; J: TRBJ1-2; D: TRBD1; CDR3: CASSPGSGQSFYGYTF; DNA: TGTGCCAGCAGCCCCGGGTCGGGACAGAGCTTCTATGGCTACACCTTC
V: TRBV7-9; size: NA; length: 15; J: TRBJ2-3; D: TRBD2; CDR3: CASSRGTSGMDTQYF; DNA: TGTGCCAGCAGCCGGGGGACTAGCGGGATGGATACGCAGTATTTT
V: TRBV18; size: once; length: 13; J: TRBJ1-3; D: NA; CDR3: CASSGGLGNTIYF; DNA: TGTGCCAGCTCGGGCGGACTCGGAAACACCATATATTTT
V: TRBV12-3/TRBV12-4; size: many; length: 15; J: TRBJ1-2; D: NA; CDR3: CASSPRLGVGYGYTF; DNA: TGTGCCAGCAGTCCCCGGCTGGGAGTCGGCTATGGCTACACCTTC
V: TRBV4-1; size: NA; length: 21; J: TRBJ2-1; D: NA; CDR3: CASSHGMVWAEAQNSYNEQFF; DNA: TGCGCCAGCAGCCACGGGATGGTTTGGGCGGAAGCCCAAAACTCCTACAATGAGCAGTTCTTC
V: TRBV5-1; size: many; length: 14; J: TRBJ2-5; D: NA; CDR3: CASSRDTLQETQYF; DNA: TGCGCCAGCAGCCGGGACACCCTACAAGAGACCCAGTACTTC
V: TRBV4-3; size: many; length: 17; J: TRBJ2-1; D: NA; CDR3: CASSQMQGPLSYNEQFF; DNA: TGCGCCAGCAGCCAGATGCAGGGGCCACTCTCCTACAATGAGCAGTTCTTC
V: TRBV10-2; size: many; length: 14; J: TRBJ2-1; D: NA; CDR3: CASSGFGSYNEQFF; DNA: TGCGCCAGCAGTGGATTTGGCTCCTACAATGAGCAGTTCTTC
V: TRBV7-3; size: many; length: 14; J: TRBJ2-2; D: NA; CDR3: CASSLKDGPGELFF; DNA: TGTGCCAGCAGCTTAAAGGATGGGCCCGGGGAGCTGTTTTTT
V: TRBV20-1; size: many; length: 14; J: TRBJ2-7; D: TRBD1; CDR3: CSARVGQWSYEQYF; DNA: TGCAGTGCTAGAGTGGGACAGTGGTCCTACGAGCAGTACTTC
V: TRBV5-6; size: many; length: 13; J: TRBJ2-2; D: NA; CDR3: CASSFSRVAELFF; DNA: TGTGCCAGCAGCTTCTCCAGGGTTGCGGAGCTGTTTTTT
V: TRBV20-1; size: many; length: 15; J: TRBJ2-7; D: TRBD2; CDR3: CSALPGLAGVYEQYF; DNA: TGCAGTGCCCTTCCGGGACTAGCGGGAGTCTACGAGCAGTACTTC
V: TRBV12-5; size: many; length: 16; J: TRBJ2-7; D: TRBD2; CDR3: CASGLVLGGSSYEQYF; DNA: TGTGCTAGTGGTTTGGTACTTGGCGGGAGCTCCTACGAGCAGTACTTC
V: TRBV20-1; size: many; length: 15; J: TRBJ1-5; D: NA; CDR3: CSAFTGQYSNQPQHF; DNA: TGCAGTGCTTTTACCGGACAATATAGCAATCAGCCCCAGCATTTT
V: TRBV12-3/TRBV12-4; size: few; length: 17; J: TRBJ2-1; D: NA; CDR3: CATQTQHWGSSYNEQFF; DNA: TGTGCCACCCAGACGCAACATTGGGGGAGCTCCTACAATGAGCAGTTCTTC
V: TRBV5-5; size: few; length: 16; J: TRBJ2-3; D: TRBD2; CDR3: CASSLSASGTPDTQYF; DNA: TGTGCCAGCAGCTTGTCGGCTAGCGGTACCCCAGATACGCAGTATTTT
V: TRBV20-1; size: many; length: 13; J: TRBJ2-3; D: NA; CDR3: CSARPEFTDTQYF; DNA: TGCAGTGCTAGGCCCGAGTTCACAGATACGCAGTATTTT
V: TRBV5-4; size: few; length: 20; J: TRBJ1-1; D: NA; CDR3: CASSLRVYKVLRNRGTEAFF; DNA: TGTGCCAGCAGCTTGCGGGTTTATAAAGTCCTTCGGAATAGAGGAACTGAAGCTTTCTTT